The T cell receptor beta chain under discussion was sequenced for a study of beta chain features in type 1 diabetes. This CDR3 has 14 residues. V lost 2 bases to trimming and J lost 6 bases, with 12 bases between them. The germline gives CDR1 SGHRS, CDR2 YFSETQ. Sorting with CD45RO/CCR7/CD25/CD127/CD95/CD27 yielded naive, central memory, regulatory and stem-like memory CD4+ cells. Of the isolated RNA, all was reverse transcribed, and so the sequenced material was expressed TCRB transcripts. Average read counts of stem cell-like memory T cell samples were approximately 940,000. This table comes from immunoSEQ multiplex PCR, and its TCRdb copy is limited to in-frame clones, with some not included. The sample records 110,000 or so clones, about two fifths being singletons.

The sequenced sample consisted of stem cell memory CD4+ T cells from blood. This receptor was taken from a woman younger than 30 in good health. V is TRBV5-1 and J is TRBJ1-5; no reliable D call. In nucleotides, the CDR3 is TGCGCCAGCAGCTTTTCCCCAGATTCTCAGCCCCAGCATTTT. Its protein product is CASSFSPDSQPQHF. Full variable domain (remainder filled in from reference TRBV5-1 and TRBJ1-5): KAGVTQTPRYLIKTRGQQVTLSCSPISGHRSVSWYQQTPGQGLQFLFEYFSETQRNKGNFPGRFSGRQFSNSRSEMNVSTLELGDSALYLCASSFSPDSQPQHFGDGTRLSIL.